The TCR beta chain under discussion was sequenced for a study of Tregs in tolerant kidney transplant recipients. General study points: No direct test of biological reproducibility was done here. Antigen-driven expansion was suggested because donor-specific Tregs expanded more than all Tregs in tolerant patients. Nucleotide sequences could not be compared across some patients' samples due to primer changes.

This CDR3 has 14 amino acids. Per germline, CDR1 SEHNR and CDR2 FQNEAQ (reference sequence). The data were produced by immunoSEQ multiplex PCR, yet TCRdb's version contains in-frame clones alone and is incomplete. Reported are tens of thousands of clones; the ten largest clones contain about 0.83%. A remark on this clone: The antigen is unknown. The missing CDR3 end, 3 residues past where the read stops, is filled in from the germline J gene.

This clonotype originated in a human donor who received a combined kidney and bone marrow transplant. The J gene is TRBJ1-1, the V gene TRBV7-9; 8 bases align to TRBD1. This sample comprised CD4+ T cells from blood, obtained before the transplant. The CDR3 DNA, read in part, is TGTGCCAGCAGCTTGGACAGGGCGACTCACGAA. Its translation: CASSLDRATHE. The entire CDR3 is CASSLDRATHEAFF. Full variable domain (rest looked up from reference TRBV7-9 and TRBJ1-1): DTGVSQNPRHKITKRGQNVTFRCDPISEHNRLYWYRQTLGQGPEFLTYFQNEAQLEKSRLLSDRFSAERPKGSFSTLEIQRTEQGDSAMYLCASSLDRATHEAFFGQGTRLTVV.